A single sample is the source of the 16 T cell receptor beta chains below, sequenced in a study of type 1 regulatory T cells. TCRdb redid the calling of the reads with MiXCR, one entry per CDR3 protein. The sample has roughly 68,000 distinct CDR3 sequences, about 62% seen once; the top ten hold about 8%. No cognate antigen is known for these TCRs. Sequences were obtained from cultured T cells, either the whole culture or a sorted T cell fraction (not recorded which). Specified subset: Tr1-enriched cell product generated in vitro against host alloantigens. These receptor sequences come from a human donor in good health.

The chain has TRBV5-5 and TRBJ2-1; D is undetermined. This CDR3 comprises 17 residues. From germline, CDR1 is SGHKS and CDR2 YYEKEE (reference sequence). V lost 3 bases to trimming and J lost 0 bases, with 16 bases between them. This CDR3 reads CASSSRLGGSSYNEQFF. The CDR3 bases are TGTGCCAGCAGCTCCCGACTCGGCGGAAGCTCCTACAATGAGCAGTTCTTC.

This clonotype has only a few counts. This chain uses TRBV7-9 with TRBJ2-7; TRBD2 is a possible D gene (5 bases). Trimming pared 5 bases from V and 0 bases from J, leaving 14 bases between. The CDR3 has 15 amino acids. CDR1 SEHNR and CDR2 FQNEAQ come from the germline V gene (reference sequence). The CDR3 DNA reads as TGTGCCAGCAGCGATTACCGGGATGCCTCCTACGAGCAGTACTTC. It is translated as CASSDYRDASYEQYF. The whole variable domain, filled in from reference TRBV7-9 and TRBJ2-7, reads DTGVSQNPRHKITKRGQNVTFRCDPISEHNRLYWYRQTLGQGPEFLTYFQNEAQLEKSRLLSDRFSAERPKGSFSTLEIQRTEQGDSAMYLCASSDYRDASYEQYFGPGTRLTVT.

The chain uses TRBV28 and TRBJ1-4; 7 bases agree with TRBD1. The CDR3 loop spans 15 amino acids. The J segment lost 4 bases and the V segment lost 2 bases, leaving 4 bases of the junction unmatched. Germline CDR1 reads MDHEN; CDR2 reads SYDVKM. CDR3 residues: CASSLSGTVNEKLFF. The CDR3 nucleotides read TGTGCCAGCAGTTTAAGTGGGACAGTTAATGAAAAACTGTTTTTT.

This clonotype appeared a single time. The genes are TRBV7-2 and TRBJ2-5; D is tentatively TRBD1 or TRBD2 (5 bases each). Germline assignment: CDR1 SGHTA and CDR2 FQGNSA. CDR3 size: 15 residues. V was trimmed by 5 bases and J by 3 bases, leaving 16 bases between them. For the CDR3, the DNA is TGTGCCAGCAGCCCGTCCGGGAAGGGGAAAGAGACCCAGTACTTC. Amino acids: CASSPSGKGKETQYF.

The rearrangement links TRBV30 to TRBJ2-7; D unclear. The germline V gene encodes CDR1 GTSNPN and CDR2 SVGIG (reference sequence). The CDR3 runs to 14 residues. V lost 0 bases to trimming and J lost 2 bases, with 11 bases between them. CDR3 nucleotides: TGTGCCTGGAGTGTACTGGCTAGAACCTACGAGCAGTACTTC. This encodes CAWSVLARTYEQYF.

V usage is TRBV4-3 and J usage is TRBJ2-3; TRBD2 matches 13 bases. The CDR3 has 19 amino acids. Germline V gives CDR1 LGHNA, CDR2 YSLEER. V lost 0 bases and J lost 5; bases outside the gene matches: 11. CDR3 in amino acids: CASSQDARTSGGVGDTQYF. In DNA, the CDR3 is TGCGCCAGCAGCCAAGATGCGAGGACTAGCGGGGGTGTGGGAGATACGCAGTATTTT.

The CDR3 region is CASSVGTGGTDTQYF. The CDR3, as DNA: TGTGCCAGCAGCGTCGGGACAGGGGGGACAGATACGCAGTATTTT. The J gene is TRBJ2-3, the V gene TRBV9; 11 bases fit TRBD1. The CDR3 length is 15 residues. CDR1 and CDR2 from the germline V gene are SGDLS and YYNGEE. J gave up 3 bases and V 2 bases, and 2 bases lay outside the gene matches. Combining the CDR3 with reference TRBV9 and TRBJ2-3 gives the whole variable domain DSGVTQTPKHLITATGQRVTLRCSPRSGDLSVYWYQQSLDQGLQFLIQYYNGEERAKGNILERFSAQQFPDLHSELNLSSLELGDSALYFCASSVGTGGTDTQYFGPGTRLTVL.

As to this clonotype: A much larger clonotype is one base distant, so this may be a read error. The rearrangement links TRBV2 to TRBJ2-5, with D uncertain. CDR1 SNHLY and CDR2 FYNNEI come from the germline V gene. This CDR3 has 12 amino acids. The CDR3 nucleotides read TGTGCCAGCAGCCTGGCCCAAGAGACCCGGTACTTC. Protein: CASSLAQETRYF.

This sequence joins TRBV5-1 and TRBJ2-1; D remains unclear. Germline V CDR1 and CDR2: SGHRS, YFSETQ. The CDR3 has 14 amino acids. V lost 0 bases and J lost 5, with 9 bases in between. DNA for the CDR3: TGCGCCAGCAGCTTGGTGACAAATAACAATGAGCAGTTCTTC. Its translation is CASSLVTNNNEQFF.

The chain combines TRBV18 with TRBJ1-5, with TRBD1 identical over 9 bases. CDR3 size: 15 residues. J was trimmed by 4 bases and V by 3 bases; bases with no gene match: 4. The germline gives CDR1 KGHSH, CDR2 LQKENI. CDR3 coding DNA: TGTGCCAGCTCACCCGTAGGACAGGGGAATCAGCCCCAGCATTTT. It specifies CASSPVGQGNQPQHF.

The chain joins TRBV6-5 to TRBJ2-1; 10 positions match TRBD2. Trimming cost V 6 bases and J 3 bases; bases outside gene matches: 5. This CDR3 contains 15 residues. Germline V gives CDR1 MNHEY, CDR2 SVGAGI. As DNA, the CDR3 is TGTGCCAGCAGACTTTCTAGCGGGAGCTACAATGAGCAGTTCTTC. Translated, it gives CASRLSSGSYNEQFF.

The chain recombines TRBV21-1 with TRBJ2-2; the table names TRBD2, a call not compared with the DNA. TRBV21-1 counts as a pseudogene. The CDR3 spans 17 residues. CDR3 nucleotides: TGTGCCAGCAGCAGCGACGGACTAGCGGAGAAGACCGGGGAGCTGTTTTTT. It codes for CASSSDGLAEKTGELFF.

This clonotype was detected once. The chain has TRBV27 and TRBJ2-2; 7 bases map to TRBD1. Germline-derived CDR1 and CDR2 are MNHEY and SMNVEV (reference sequence). V shed 4 bases and J 1 base; nucleotides not matched to a gene: 3. There are 15 residues in the CDR3. The CDR3 DNA is TGTGCCAGCAGTTCACAGGGGCGGAACACCGGGGAGCTGTTTTTT. Residues: CASSSQGRNTGELFF.

The V and J genes are TRBV11-2 and TRBJ1-2; D perhaps matches TRBD1 (5 bases). Deletions cut 1 base from V and 5 bases from J, with 11 bases between. The CDR3 is 14 residues long. Germline assignment: CDR1 SGHAT and CDR2 FQNNGV. The CDR3, as DNA: TGTGCCAGCAGCTTAGGGGGCTCGGGTTATGGCTACACCTTC. Protein: CASSLGGSGYGYTF.

This clonotype was detected only a few times. The CDR3 DNA is TGTGCCAGCAGCCTCGGACTAGCGGGAGTCCCAGATACGCAGTATTTT. It codes for CASSLGLAGVPDTQYF. The V call is TRBV3-1, the J call TRBJ2-3, with 13 bases that match TRBD2. Germline-derived CDR1 and CDR2 are LGHDT and YNNKEL (reference sequence). The CDR3 is 16 amino acids. The trim removed 4 bases at V and 4 bases at J, leaving 5 bases unmatched.

The CDR3 DNA reads as TGTGCCAGCAGCAGTTTCAGAACTGCAACTAATGAAAAACTGTTTTTT. It is translated as CASSSFRTATNEKLFF. The J gene is TRBJ1-4, the V gene TRBV28, with D uncertain. Germline V gene lookup returns CDR1 MDHEN and CDR2 SYDVKM. The CDR3 consists of 16 residues. V shed 6 bases and J shed 0 bases, with 14 bases lying between them.